This TCR beta chain came from a study of cytotoxic CD8 clonotypes in ibrutinib-treated CLL. Turning to the study itself: Among patients, some 24 responded partially and 2 completely; about 14 then stayed remitted and some twelve progressed after median 68 months.

The CDR3 totals 14 residues. Germline V gene sequence: CDR1 SQVTM, CDR2 ANQGSEA. The trim removed 7 bases at V and 5 bases at J, leaving 12 bases unmatched. Sequencing used immunoSEQ multiplex PCR; TCRdb keeps in-frame clones, though not all of them. Of about 150,000 clones listed, 70% to 80% were seen once; the top ten hold more than 10%. The material sequenced was PBMCs, taken after 12 months of ibrutinib treatment. The V call is TRBV29-1, the J call TRBJ2-5, with TRBD2 matching over 8 bases. The TCR comes from a human donor with chronic lymphocytic leukemia. The CDR3, as DNA: TGCAGCGGGGCTCTAGCGGGCTATTACGAGACCCAGTACTTC. Translated, it gives CSGALAGYYETQYF.